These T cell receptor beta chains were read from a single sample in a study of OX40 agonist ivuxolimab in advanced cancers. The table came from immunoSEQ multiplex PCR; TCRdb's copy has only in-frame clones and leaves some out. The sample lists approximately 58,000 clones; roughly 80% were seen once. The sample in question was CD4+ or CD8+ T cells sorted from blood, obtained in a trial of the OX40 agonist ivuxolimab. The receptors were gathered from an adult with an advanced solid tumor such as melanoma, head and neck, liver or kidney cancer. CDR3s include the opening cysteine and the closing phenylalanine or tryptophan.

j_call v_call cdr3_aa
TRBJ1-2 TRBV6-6 CASSYSTGPYGYTF
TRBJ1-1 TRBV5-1 CASSPVKWDRRDAEAFF
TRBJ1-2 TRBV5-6 CASSHRDRSSVYGYTF
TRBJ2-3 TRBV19 CASSSSGFDRAWDTQYF
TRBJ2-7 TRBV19 CATAEKKETREQYF
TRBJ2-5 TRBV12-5 CASGPQETQYF
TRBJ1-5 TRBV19 CASSLTGGNQPQHF
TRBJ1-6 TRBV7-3 CASSPGPRRGSPLHF
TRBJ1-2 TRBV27 CASSLRLGYTF
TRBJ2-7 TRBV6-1 CASSEGTSAYEQYF
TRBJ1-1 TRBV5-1 CASSPTGDLEAFF
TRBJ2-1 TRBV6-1 CASTLGGGAYNEQFF
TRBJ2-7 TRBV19 CASSPGQWSYEQYF
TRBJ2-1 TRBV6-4 CASSREGSSYNEQFF
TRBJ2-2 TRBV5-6 CASSRRDAANTGELFF
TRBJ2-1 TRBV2 CASTSGGAFIEQFF
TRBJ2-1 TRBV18 CASSLLRGGNEQFF
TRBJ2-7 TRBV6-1 CASSVGDVLGEQYF
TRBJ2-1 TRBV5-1 CASSLGVLGNEQFF
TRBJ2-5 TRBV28 CASRTAGAGVETQYF
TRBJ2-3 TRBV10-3 CAISWGRTGIDTQYF
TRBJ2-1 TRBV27 CASSIAGGGRANEQFF
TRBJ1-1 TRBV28 CASSLLPGQGDYLFF
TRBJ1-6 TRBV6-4 CASSLKDNSPLHF
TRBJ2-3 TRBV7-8 CASTVGTTTDTQYF
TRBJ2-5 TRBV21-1 CASSKGRTSYQETQYF
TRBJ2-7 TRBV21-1 CASSYYGGDRGSEQYF
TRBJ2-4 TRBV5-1 CASSTDQAKNIQYF
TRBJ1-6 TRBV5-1 CASSLWGQGFDGSPLHF
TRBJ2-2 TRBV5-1 CASSLFQGGNTGELFF